This T cell receptor (beta chain) came from a study of cytomegalovirus exposure and HLA in healthy donors. Study outcomes and limitations: High sensitivity and specificity were reportedly achieved when the classifier diagnosed cytomegalovirus status.

Both 60 Vbeta primers and 13 Jbeta primers went into the PCR. Sequenced by immunoSEQ multiplex PCR; TCRdb stores in-frame clones only, minus some. The sample yields under 200,000 clones, about 73% seen once. This CDR3 contains 14 residues. Trimming stripped 2 bases from V and 6 bases from J, with 8 bases between. CDR1 and CDR2 from the germline V gene are KGHSH and LQKENI. Concerning this clone itself: The target antigen is unknown.

The chain combines TRBV18 with TRBJ1-6; D is unresolved. The sequence came from a woman aged 35 to 49 in good health and CMV-seronegative. Sequenced material: PBMCs. CDR3 nucleotide sequence: TGTGCCAGCTCACCAGGGCAGACTAATTCACCCCTCCACTTT. Translated: CASSPGQTNSPLHF. Full variable domain (remainder filled in from reference TRBV18 and TRBJ1-6): NAGVMQNPRHLVRRRGQEARLRCSPMKGHSHVYWYRQLPEEGLKFMVYLQKENIIDESGMPKERFSAEFPKEGPSILRIQQVVRGDSAAYFCASSPGQTNSPLHFGNGTRLTVT.